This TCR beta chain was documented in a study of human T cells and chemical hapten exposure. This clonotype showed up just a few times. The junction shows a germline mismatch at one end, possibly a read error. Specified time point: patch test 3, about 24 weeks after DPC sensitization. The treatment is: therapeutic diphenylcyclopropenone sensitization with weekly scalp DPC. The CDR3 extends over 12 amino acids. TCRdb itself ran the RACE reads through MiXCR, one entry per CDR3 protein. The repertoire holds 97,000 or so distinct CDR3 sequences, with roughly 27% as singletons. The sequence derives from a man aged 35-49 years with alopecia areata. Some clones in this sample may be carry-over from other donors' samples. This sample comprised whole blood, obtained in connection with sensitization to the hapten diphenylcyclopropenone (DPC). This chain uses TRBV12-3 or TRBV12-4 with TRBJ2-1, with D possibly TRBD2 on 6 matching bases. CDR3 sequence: CASREGQAPNSF. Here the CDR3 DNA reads TGTGCCAGCAGGGAGGGGCAAGCCCCAAATAGCTTC.